Below, 9 T cell receptor beta chains from the same sample are listed, as sequenced in a study of cytomegalovirus exposure and HLA in healthy donors. Primers included in the PCR were 60 Vbeta and 13 Jbeta primers. Here immunoSEQ multiplex PCR was the method, and the copy in TCRdb shows in-frame clones only, minus some. The table has 200,000 or so clones, roughly four fifths seen once. The sample comprised PBMCs. The receptors derive from a woman aged 35 to 49 in good health and CMV-seronegative.

The CDR3 sequence is CASSLTGAQAFF. The CDR3 DNA reads TGTGCCAGCAGTTTGACAGGGGCGCAAGCTTTCTTT. The chain employs TRBV5-6 and TRBJ1-1, with 8 bases matching TRBD1. The CDR3 is 12 residues long. Germline lookup yields CDR1 SGHDT and CDR2 YYEEEE. Germline trimming cut 5 bases from V and 9 bases from J; bases unmatched to any gene: 6.

Comment on this clone: The germline gene is not matched at one end of the junction; a read error may be the cause. The DNA of the CDR3 is TGTTCCAGCAACACTATAGGGGTGAACACTGAAGCTTTCTTT. The encoded protein is CSSNTIGVNTEAFF. The rearrangement uses TRBV7-9 and TRBJ1-1; D might be TRBD1 (5 bases). Germline CDR1 reads SEHNR; CDR2 reads FQNEAQ (reference sequence). The CDR3 is made up of 14 amino acids. Filled out from reference TRBV7-9 and TRBJ1-1, the complete variable domain reads DTGVSQNPRHKITKRGQNVTFRCDPISEHNRLYWYRQTLGQGPEFLTYFQNEAQLEKSRLLSDRFSAERPKGSFSTLEIQRTEQGDSAMYLCSSNTIGVNTEAFFGQGTRLTVV.

The V gene is TRBV28, the J gene TRBJ2-7, with a possible D match to TRBD1 (5 bases). Germline V CDR1 and CDR2: MDHEN, SYDVKM. The CDR3 length is 13 residues. The germline V and J ends were trimmed by 2 bases and 3 bases, with 8 bases remaining between them. In nucleotides, the CDR3 is TGTGCCAGCAGTTTACTAGGGGACTACGAGCAGTACTTC. Protein sequence: CASSLLGDYEQYF.

V and J are TRBV6-5 and TRBJ1-1, with a tentative D call TRBD1 (6 bases). Germline lookup yields CDR1 MNHEY and CDR2 SVGAGI. The V end lost 2 bases, the J end lost 1 base, and 8 bases lay between the germline ends. This CDR3 has 14 residues. DNA of the CDR3: TGTGCCAGCAGTTACGACAGGTCGAACACTGAAGCTTTCTTT. Translated, it gives CASSYDRSNTEAFF.

DNA of the CDR3: TGTGCCTGGGTTACGGGACTAGGCCTAAGTTATGAGCAGTTCTTC. Its protein product is CAWVTGLGLSYEQFF. The chain is built from TRBV30 and TRBJ2-1; 8 nucleotides line up with TRBD2. J gave up 8 bases and V 5 bases, and 14 bases lay outside the gene matches. The CDR3 is 15 amino acids. Germline lookup yields CDR1 GTSNPN and CDR2 SVGIG (reference sequence). Full variable domain (remainder filled in from reference TRBV30 and TRBJ2-1): SQTIHQWPATLVQPVGSPLSLECTVEGTSNPNLYWYRQAAGRGLQLLFYSVGIGQISSEVPQNLSASRPQDRQFILSSKKLLLSDSGFYLCAWVTGLGLSYEQFFGPGTRLTVL.

The count of this clone is one. The V call is TRBV5-4, the J call TRBJ1-1, with D tentatively TRBD1 (6 bases). Trimming stripped 4 bases from V and 3 bases from J, with 13 bases between. CDR3 size: 14 residues. In germline, CDR1 is SGHNT, CDR2 YYREEE (reference sequence). As DNA, the CDR3 is TGTGCCAGCAGCCTTCGGGGGGCCTACACTGAAGCTTTCTTT. Amino acids: CASSLRGAYTEAFF.

This chain links TRBV9 with TRBJ2-2; a possible D gene is TRBD2 (5 bases). V was cut by 0 bases and J by 2 bases, with 11 bases left in between. CDR1 is SGDLS and CDR2 is YYNGEE in the germline V gene. CDR3 length equals 16 residues. CDR3 loop: CASSVDLRANTGELFF. The DNA for the CDR3 is TGTGCCAGCAGCGTAGATTTGCGGGCAAACACCGGGGAGCTGTTTTTT.

This clone was detected only once. This chain uses TRBV7-9 with TRBJ2-3; D not resolved. This CDR3 spans 12 amino acids. Germline V lookup: CDR1 SEHNR, CDR2 FQNEAQ (reference sequence). The V end lost 3 bases, the J end lost 3 bases, and 4 bases lay between the germline ends. The CDR3 nucleotides are TGTGCCAGCAGCTTCCGGACAGATACGCAGTATTTT. The encoded protein is CASSFRTDTQYF. Full variable domain (outside the CDR3, taken from reference TRBV7-9 and TRBJ2-3): DTGVSQNPRHKITKRGQNVTFRCDPISEHNRLYWYRQTLGQGPEFLTYFQNEAQLEKSRLLSDRFSAERPKGSFSTLEIQRTEQGDSAMYLCASSFRTDTQYFGPGTRLTVL.

The genes are TRBV11-2 and TRBJ1-2, with D possibly matching TRBD1 (5 bases). This CDR3 is built from 13 residues. Trimming cost V 5 bases and J 8 bases, with 15 bases left between them. CDR1 SGHAT and CDR2 FQNNGV come from the germline V gene. Here the CDR3 DNA reads TGTGCCAGCAGCCCCCGGGAGTGGGACGGCTACACCTTC. This encodes CASSPREWDGYTF.